This TCR beta chain was found in a study of low-dose radiotherapy and immunotherapy resistance in tumors. Stated time point: after trial treatment. As for treatment: LDRT plus nivolumab, ipilimumab, low-dose cyclophosphamide and aspirin (RACIN trial). This clonotype was seen repeatedly, ten times or more. Primers targeting TRAV and TRBV primed first-strand cDNA, covering alpha and beta chains. Using a constant-region primer together with a V-primer adapter, TCRs were subjected to around 20 PCR cycles of amplification. TCRdb re-analysed the reads in MiXCR, keeping a single row per CDR3 protein. The sample lists 100,000 or so distinct CDR3 sequences, less than 25% occurring once. Germline V gene sequence: CDR1 SGHTA, CDR2 FQGNSA. The CDR3 spans 15 residues. V was trimmed by 5 bases and J by 3 bases, leaving 15 bases between them.

This clonotype was obtained from a male donor with prostate cancer. The source material was PBMCs, sampled after low-dose radiotherapy plus immunotherapy. This chain uses TRBV7-2 with TRBJ2-3, with D perhaps matching TRBD2 (6 bases). As DNA, the CDR3 is TGTGCCAGCAGCGAAAACTACCGGGGGACAGATACGCAGTATTTT. Protein: CASSENYRGTDTQYF.